This T cell receptor (beta chain) came from a study of regulatory T cells in long-lasting Graves disease (dated by TCRdb to the early 2020s). Concerning the study at large: Patients with newly diagnosed Graves' disease had been on antithyroid drugs for under 3 months. Peripheral blood TCR sequencing and RNA sequencing compared persistent Graves' disease patients with newly diagnosed Graves' disease patients. The study took place in China and was registered as a clinical trial. A total of around 35 samples were covered by TCR sequencing, comprising around 13 persistent and around 20 newly diagnosed Graves' disease patients. Summary of the overall study and its limitations: Lower TCR Shannon entropy and fewer highly expanded clones were observed in persistent Graves' disease patients than in newly diagnosed patients, which suggested clonal expansion. Only the TCR beta chain was sequenced and analyzed. Peripheral blood alone was examined, since thyroid tissue, which constituted the primary lesion, could not be accessed. More public clonotypes were shared among persistent patients (around 2,600) than among newly diagnosed patients (under 1,000). The small sample size was acknowledged by the authors as a limitation that may reduce accuracy.

In light of the paper, this sample's time point label describes: newly diagnosed GD, antithyroid drugs for less than 3 months. For both TCR sequencing and RNA sequencing, RNA was extracted from PBMCs in TRIzol. The diagnosis of Graves' disease followed American Thyroid Association guidelines. Patients were recruited from an endocrinology department in Xi'an, China. From each patient, approximately 10 milliliters of peripheral blood was collected into an EDTA anticoagulant tube. Ficoll Paque Plus density gradient separation was used to isolate PBMCs, and no additional T cell sorting was done. An Agilent 2100 Bioanalyzer and agarose gel were used to assess RNA quality, and a NanoDrop 2000 was used to measure RNA concentration. Library method: multiplex PCR. TCRdb names Illumina HiSeq 4000 as the instrument used. To build TCR beta libraries, CDR3 regions were amplified by Arm-PCR using iRepertoire HTBI primers. Before sequencing, the PCR products underwent gel purification. Turning to the authors' computational methods: A total of fewer than 80 TRBV and 14 TRBJ segments were identified across samples and were used for gene usage analysis of CDR3 amino acid clonotypes. Filtered high-quality paired reads were merged into contigs using COPE and FqMerger. Contigs were aligned with BLAST to IMGT TRBV, TRBD and TRBJ reference genes, and CDR3 was defined per IMGT. Clonotypes above 0.1% frequency were classified as highly expanded clones. Repertoire diversity was measured by Shannon entropy, and V-J evenness by the Gini coefficient. A clonotype was considered public if more than one individual shared it. The public reads were reprocessed in TCRdb via fastp at Q25 and MiXCR, keeping in-frame beta chains. Each record represents a unique CDR3 protein, reported with the most common genes and DNA among its rows. The V and J calls reflect TCRdb's pipeline rather than the authors' work. Counted in this sample were more than 450,000 distinct CDR3 sequences; about 12% of them appeared once. The ten largest clones capture approximately 9% of the sample.

Ten or more counts support this clonotype. No cognate antigen has been identified for it. Qualities for individual bases were not recorded, and no much larger clone is one base off. The same data also contributed to another study, on T cells in Graves' hyperthyroidism and ophthalmopathy. As that second paper reports: Stable Graves' hyperthyroidism was defined as the absence of progression to ophthalmopathy over 18 months of follow-up. The hyperthyroidism patients were between 18 and 65 years old and newly diagnosed, with a disease duration of less than 2 months. The study excluded patients with uncontrolled infections, other autoimmune diseases, pregnancy or lactation. Clinical symptoms, serum thyroxine and TRAb, thyroid ultrasound, and orbital computed tomography formed the basis for the diagnoses. For the first round of RT-PCR on the TCR CDR3, the HTBI primer set was used together with the Qiagen OneStep RT-PCR kit. Most expanded thyroid clonotypes (frequency above 0.001) were also detected in blood, suggesting blood repertoires may reflect thyroid immune responses. In cross-validation, a model built on a 13 V-J signature told ophthalmopathy apart from stable hyperthyroidism with 85% to 90% sensitivity and around 84% specificity, and in testing the same model reached 80%/75%. In validation, the model predicted progression to ophthalmopathy with approximately 69% sensitivity and around 72% specificity, a median of 6.5 months before onset. A discovery cohort of about a hundred patients, roughly 45 with Graves' ophthalmopathy and 57 with stable Graves' hyperthyroidism, was used to find distinguishing TCR V-J signatures. Prospective prediction of ophthalmopathy was tested in an independent validation cohort of fewer than 20 hyperthyroidism patients and around 16 patients who later progressed to ophthalmopathy. For training and testing, the 100 patients in the discovery cohort were randomly divided in a 7:3 ratio. In addition, the study compared T-cell repertoires in thyroid tissue and in blood from 6 or 7 Graves' hyperthyroidism patients. Once sampling was done, hyperthyroidism patients were given methimazole at a starting dose of 30 mg daily, whereas ophthalmopathy patients were given high-dose intravenous methylprednisolone. Libraries were constructed in a second round of multiplex PCR, after which size selection and purification were performed. Paired-end sequencing of the libraries was performed with 100 bp reads on an Illumina HiSeq2000. Raw data were processed with SOAPnuke, discarding reads with adapters, uncalled bases, mean Phred below 15, or no exact constant-primer or identifier match. High-quality paired reads were merged with COPE v1.2.5, and unique nucleotide sequences were defined as clonotypes. MiTCR v1.1 was used to align the clonotypes against IMGT TRBV, TRBD and TRBJ reference segments. The analysis was restricted to V-J combinations with a frequency above 0.0001, which together covered over 99% of the repertoires. A TCS score was defined as the ratio of F50 (clonal expansion) to E x V (chaos), with BLOSUM62-based TCRdist applied between CDR3 peptides within each V-J. Welch's t-statistics and random forest reduced roughly 530 V-J features to 13, which were used in a naive Bayes classifier (R e1071). No statistical method was used to set the sample size in advance, and investigators knew the group allocation. TCR Vbeta CDR3 sequencing of some 140 peripheral blood samples (more than 40 ophthalmopathy, 70 to 85 hyperthyroidism and roughly 17 progressor patients) is reported in the paper.

The sequencing here drew on peripheral blood mononuclear cells (PBMCs), taken at new diagnosis, from a patient treated with antithyroid drugs. This TCR was recovered from a woman in her 30s with Graves disease. Donor details come from another sample of the same person, matched by shared clones.

The DNA sequence follows: TGTGCCAGCAGTTTCTCCGGCGGGGACAGATCCTACGAGCAGTACTTC. This sequence encodes CASSFSGGDRSYEQYF. The rearrangement joined TRBV27 to TRBJ2-7; TRBD1 is a weak D gene call, 7 bases matching. CDR1 and CDR2 (MNHEY, SMNVEV) derive from the germline V gene (reference sequence). Trimming takes 3 bases from V and 1 base from J, and the germline ends sit 16 bases apart. Counted from cysteine to phenylalanine, this CDR3 has 16 amino acids. The entry retains the CDR3 DNA only, 48 bases that are in frame from base 1.